The entry below describes one T cell receptor (beta chain). The target antigen is unknown. This record belongs to a study of OX40 agonist ivuxolimab in advanced cancers. Study summary: A history of anti-PD-1, anti-PD-L1 or anti-CTLA-4 therapy was acceptable, and 30% to 45% had some. Findings and limits, study-wide: Clonal expansion was seen in CD4+ and CD8+ blood T cells by week 6 at 0.1 to 3.0 mg/kg.

Profiling relied on immunoSEQ multiplex PCR, and the TCRdb table lists in-frame clones only, not all of them. In the table there are 75,000 to 95,000 clones, about 87% of which are singletons. This CDR3 has 16 amino acids. CDR1 and CDR2 (germline): MNHNY, SVGAGI (reference sequence). V lost 2 bases and J 2 bases, leaving 13 bases between the germline ends. The sequence came from an adult with an advanced solid tumor such as melanoma, head and neck, liver or kidney cancer. The sequenced sample was CD4+ or CD8+ T cells sorted from blood, obtained in a trial of the OX40 agonist ivuxolimab. The V and J genes are TRBV6-6 and TRBJ2-1, with D uncertain. CDR3 protein: CASSYLKASPYNEQFF. CDR3 nucleotides: TGTGCCAGCAGTTACCTGAAGGCCTCACCCTACAATGAGCAGTTCTTC.